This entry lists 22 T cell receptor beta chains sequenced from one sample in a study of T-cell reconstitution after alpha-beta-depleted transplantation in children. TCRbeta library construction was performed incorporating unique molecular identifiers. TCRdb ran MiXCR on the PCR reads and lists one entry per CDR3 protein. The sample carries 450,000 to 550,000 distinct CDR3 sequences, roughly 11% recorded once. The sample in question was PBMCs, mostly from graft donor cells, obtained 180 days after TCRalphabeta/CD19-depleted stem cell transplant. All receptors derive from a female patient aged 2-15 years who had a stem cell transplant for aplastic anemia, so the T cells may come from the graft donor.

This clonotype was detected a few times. The CDR3 spells CASSLTRLRKTGGTGELFF. CDR3 DNA: TGTGCCAGCAGCTTAACGAGGTTGAGGAAAACAGGGGGCACCGGGGAGCTGTTTTTT. The V call is TRBV7-3, the J call TRBJ2-2; 8 bases agree with TRBD1. V trimming: 0 bases; J trimming: 4 bases; junction bases outside the gene matches: 13. In germline, CDR1 is SGHTA, CDR2 FQGTGA. The CDR3 is 19 amino acids. The full variable domain, with the rest looked up from reference TRBV7-3 and TRBJ2-2, is GAGVSQTPSNKVTEKGKYVELRCDPISGHTALYWYRQSLGQGPEFLIYFQGTGAADDSGLPNDRFFAVRPEGSVSTLKIQRTERGDSAVYLCASSLTRLRKTGGTGELFFGEGSRLTVL.

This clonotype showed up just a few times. DNA of the CDR3: TGTGCCAGCAGCTTTCTCACTAGTCGCGCAGATACGCAGTATTTT. Residues: CASSFLTSRADTQYF. The chain couples TRBV7-6 to TRBJ2-3; tentative D call: TRBD2 (5 bases). Germline V gene lookup returns CDR1 SGHVS and CDR2 FNYEAQ. This CDR3 region has 15 residues. The ends were cut back, 3 bases at V and 4 bases at J, with 14 bases in the middle.

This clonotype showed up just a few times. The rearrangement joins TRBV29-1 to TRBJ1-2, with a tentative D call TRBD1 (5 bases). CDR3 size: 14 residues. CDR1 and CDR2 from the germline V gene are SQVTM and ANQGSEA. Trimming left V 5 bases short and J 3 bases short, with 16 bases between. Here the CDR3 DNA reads TGCAGCGTTTTCCCAGGGAGGCTTGACTATGGCTACACCTTC. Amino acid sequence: CSVFPGRLDYGYTF.

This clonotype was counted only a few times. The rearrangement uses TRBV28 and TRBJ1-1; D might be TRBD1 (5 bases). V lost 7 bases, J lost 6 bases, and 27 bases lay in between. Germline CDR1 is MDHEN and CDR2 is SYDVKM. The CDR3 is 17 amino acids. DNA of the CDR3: TGTGCCAGCACCTGGGGGACGGGAGGGATGGGGAAGGCTGAAGCTTTCTTT. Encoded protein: CASTWGTGGMGKAEAFF.

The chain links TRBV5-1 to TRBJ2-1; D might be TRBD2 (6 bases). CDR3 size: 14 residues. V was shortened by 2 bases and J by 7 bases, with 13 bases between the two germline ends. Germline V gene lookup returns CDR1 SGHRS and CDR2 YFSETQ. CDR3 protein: CASSFGTGTNEQFF. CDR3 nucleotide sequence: TGCGCCAGCAGCTTCGGGACTGGAACGAATGAGCAGTTCTTC.

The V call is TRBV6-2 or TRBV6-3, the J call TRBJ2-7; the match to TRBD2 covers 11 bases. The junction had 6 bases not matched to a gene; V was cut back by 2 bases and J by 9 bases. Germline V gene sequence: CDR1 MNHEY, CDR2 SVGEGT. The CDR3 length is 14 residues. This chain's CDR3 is CASSYRTSGYPQYF. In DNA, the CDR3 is TGTGCCAGCAGTTACCGGACTAGCGGGTACCCGCAGTACTTC.

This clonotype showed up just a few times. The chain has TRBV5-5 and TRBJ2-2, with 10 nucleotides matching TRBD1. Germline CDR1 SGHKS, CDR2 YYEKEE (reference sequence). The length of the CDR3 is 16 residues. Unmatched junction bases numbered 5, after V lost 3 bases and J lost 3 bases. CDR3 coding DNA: TGTGCCAGCAGCTCGAGGACAGGGGGGGACACCGGGGAGCTGTTTTTT. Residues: CASSSRTGGDTGELFF.

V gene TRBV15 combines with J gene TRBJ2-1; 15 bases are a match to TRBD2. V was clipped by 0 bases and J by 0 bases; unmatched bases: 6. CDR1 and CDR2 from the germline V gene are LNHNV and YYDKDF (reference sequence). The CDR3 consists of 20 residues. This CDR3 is CATSRDFGLAGGSSYNEQFF. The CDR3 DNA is TGTGCCACCAGCAGAGATTTCGGACTAGCGGGAGGGAGCTCCTACAATGAGCAGTTCTTC. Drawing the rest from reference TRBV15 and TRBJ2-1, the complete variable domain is DAMVIQNPRYQVTQFGKPVTLSCSQTLNHNVMYWYQQKSSQAPKLLFHYYDKDFNNEADTPDNFQSRRPNTSFCFLDIRSPGLGDTAMYLCATSRDFGLAGGSSYNEQFFGPGTRLTVL.

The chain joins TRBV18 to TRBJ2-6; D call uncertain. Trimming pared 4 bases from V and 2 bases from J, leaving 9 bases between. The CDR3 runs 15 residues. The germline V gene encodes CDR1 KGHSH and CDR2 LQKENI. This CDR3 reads CASSLVVAGANVLTF. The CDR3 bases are TGTGCCAGCTCACTTGTAGTGGCTGGGGCCAACGTCCTGACTTTC.

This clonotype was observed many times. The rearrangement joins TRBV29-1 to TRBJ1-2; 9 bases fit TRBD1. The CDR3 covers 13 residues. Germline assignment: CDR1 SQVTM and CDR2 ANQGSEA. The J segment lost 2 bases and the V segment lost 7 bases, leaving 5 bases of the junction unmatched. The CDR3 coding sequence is TGCAGCGCCTACAGGGGGCAAAACTATGGCTACACCTTC. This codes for CSAYRGQNYGYTF.

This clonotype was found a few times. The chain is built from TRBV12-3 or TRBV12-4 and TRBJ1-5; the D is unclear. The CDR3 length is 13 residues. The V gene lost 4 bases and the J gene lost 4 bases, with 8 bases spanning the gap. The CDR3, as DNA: TGTGCCAGCAGTTCCGCTTCTAATCAGCCCCAGCATTTT. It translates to CASSSASNQPQHF.

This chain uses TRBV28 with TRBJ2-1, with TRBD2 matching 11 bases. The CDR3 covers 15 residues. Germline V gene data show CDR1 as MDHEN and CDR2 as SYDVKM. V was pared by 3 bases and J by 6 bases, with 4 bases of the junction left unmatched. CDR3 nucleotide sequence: TGTGCCAGCAGTTTGACTAGCGGGGTATTCAATGAGCAGTTCTTC. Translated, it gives CASSLTSGVFNEQFF.

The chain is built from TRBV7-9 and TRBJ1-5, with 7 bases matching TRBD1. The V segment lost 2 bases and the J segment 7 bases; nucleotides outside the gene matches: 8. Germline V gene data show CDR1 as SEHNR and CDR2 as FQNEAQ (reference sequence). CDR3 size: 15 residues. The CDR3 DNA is TGTGCCAGCAGCTTAAATAGACAGGGAGAACAGCCCCAGCATTTT. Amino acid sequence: CASSLNRQGEQPQHF.

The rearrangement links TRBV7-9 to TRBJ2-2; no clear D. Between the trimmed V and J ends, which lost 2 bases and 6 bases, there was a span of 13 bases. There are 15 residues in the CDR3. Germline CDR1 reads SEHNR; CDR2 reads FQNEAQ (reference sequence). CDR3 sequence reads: CASSLSGSYPGELFF. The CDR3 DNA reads TGTGCCAGCAGCTTATCGGGCTCCTACCCCGGGGAGCTGTTTTTT. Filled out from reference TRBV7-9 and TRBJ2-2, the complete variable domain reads DTGVSQNPRHKITKRGQNVTFRCDPISEHNRLYWYRQTLGQGPEFLTYFQNEAQLEKSRLLSDRFSAERPKGSFSTLEIQRTEQGDSAMYLCASSLSGSYPGELFFGEGSRLTVL.

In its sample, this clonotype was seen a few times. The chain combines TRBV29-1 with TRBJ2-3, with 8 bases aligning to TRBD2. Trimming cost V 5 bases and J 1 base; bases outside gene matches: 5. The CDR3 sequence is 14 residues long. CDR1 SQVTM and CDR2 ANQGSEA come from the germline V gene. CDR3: CSVHLGRGTDTQYF. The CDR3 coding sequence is TGCAGCGTTCATCTCGGGAGGGGCACAGATACGCAGTATTTT.

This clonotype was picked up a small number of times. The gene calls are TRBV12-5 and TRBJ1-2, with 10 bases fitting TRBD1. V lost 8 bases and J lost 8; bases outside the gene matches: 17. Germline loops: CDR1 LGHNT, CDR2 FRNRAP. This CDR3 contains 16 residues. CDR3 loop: CASNITGTGEFWGYTF. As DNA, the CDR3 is TGTGCTAGTAATATTACGGGGACAGGGGAATTCTGGGGCTACACCTTC. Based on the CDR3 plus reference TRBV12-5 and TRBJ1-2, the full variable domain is DARVTQTPRHKVTEMGQEVTMRCQPILGHNTVFWYRQTMMQGLELLAYFRNRAPLDDSGMPKDRFSAEMPDATLATLKIQPSEPRDSAVYFCASNITGTGEFWGYTFGSGTRLTVV.

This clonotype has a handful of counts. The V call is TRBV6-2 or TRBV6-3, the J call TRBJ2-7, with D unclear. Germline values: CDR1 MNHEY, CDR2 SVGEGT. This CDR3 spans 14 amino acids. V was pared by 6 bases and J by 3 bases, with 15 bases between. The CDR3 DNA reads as TGTGCCAGCAGGCCCGAGGAGCGCCGCTACGAGCAGTACTTC. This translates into CASRPEERRYEQYF.

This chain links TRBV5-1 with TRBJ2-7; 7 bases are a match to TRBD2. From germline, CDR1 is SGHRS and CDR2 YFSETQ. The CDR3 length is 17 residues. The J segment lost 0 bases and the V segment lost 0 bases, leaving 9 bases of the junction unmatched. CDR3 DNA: TGCGCCAGCAGCTTGGTACCCTTGGGCGGGGGCTCCTACGAGCAGTACTTC. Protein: CASSLVPLGGGSYEQYF.

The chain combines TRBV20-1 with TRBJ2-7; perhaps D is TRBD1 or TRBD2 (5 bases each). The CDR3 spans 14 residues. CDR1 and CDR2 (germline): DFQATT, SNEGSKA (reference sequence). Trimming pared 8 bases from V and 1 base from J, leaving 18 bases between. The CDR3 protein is CSPGASLRSYEQYF. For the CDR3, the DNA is TGCAGTCCCGGGGCCTCTCTTCGATCCTACGAGCAGTACTTC.

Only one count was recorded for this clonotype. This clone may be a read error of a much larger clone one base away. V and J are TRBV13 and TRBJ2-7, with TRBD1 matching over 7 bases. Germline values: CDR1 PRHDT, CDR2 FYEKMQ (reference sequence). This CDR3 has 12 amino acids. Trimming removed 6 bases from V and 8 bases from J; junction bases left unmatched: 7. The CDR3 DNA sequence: TGTGCCAGCAGACGACAGGGTTCCAAGCAGTACGTC. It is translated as CASRRQGSKQYV.

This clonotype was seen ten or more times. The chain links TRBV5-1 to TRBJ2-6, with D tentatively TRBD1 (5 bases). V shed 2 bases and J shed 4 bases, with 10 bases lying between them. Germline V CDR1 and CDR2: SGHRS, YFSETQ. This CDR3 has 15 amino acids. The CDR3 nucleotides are TGCGCCAGCAGCTTTAAGGGGAACGGGGCCAACGTCCTGACTTTC. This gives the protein CASSFKGNGANVLTF.

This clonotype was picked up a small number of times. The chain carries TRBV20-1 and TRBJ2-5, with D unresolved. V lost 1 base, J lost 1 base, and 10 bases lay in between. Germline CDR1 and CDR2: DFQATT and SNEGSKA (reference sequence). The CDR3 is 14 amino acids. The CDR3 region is CSARVKGSQETQYF. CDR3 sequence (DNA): TGCAGTGCTAGAGTTAAGGGAAGCCAAGAGACCCAGTACTTC.